This TCR beta chain is from a study of blood T cells in healthy people across ages. This clonotype was seen a handful of times. Collection of roughly 9.6 milliliters of peripheral blood was performed for each donor. Trimming took 1 base from V and 2 from J; bases not matched to a gene: 13. The CDR3 spans 17 residues. Germline-derived CDR1 and CDR2 are DFQATT and SNEGSKA (reference sequence). Together with a sample-barcoded 5' primer, a J-beta primer mix was included in a second PCR lasting roughly 6 to 12 cycles. MiXCR was run by TCRdb on the 5' RACE reads, yielding one entry per CDR3 protein. The table lists over 1,300,000 distinct CDR3 sequences, roughly 60% of them singletons.

This receptor was obtained from a man between 18 and 35 years old in good health. Material: blood. This rearrangement joins TRBV20-1 to TRBJ2-7; TRBD1 matches 8 bases. The CDR3 nucleotides read TGCAGTGCTAGAGTCAGAGCCGGTGGGACAGGCCCCTACGAGCAGTACTTC. Translation: CSARVRAGGTGPYEQYF.